The 14 T cell receptor beta chains reported below all come from one sample, sequenced in a study of blood T cell repertoires in COVID-19. The table came from immunoSEQ multiplex PCR; TCRdb's copy has only in-frame clones and leaves some out. The sample includes under 300,000 clones, roughly 87% of them seen just once. Sequenced sample: PBMCs or T cells enriched from blood (not recorded which). The receptors shown here come from a woman younger than 45 with acute COVID-19.

The chain uses TRBV7-2 and TRBJ2-6; 7 bases fit TRBD1. This CDR3 comprises 18 residues. Germline V gene sequence: CDR1 SGHTA, CDR2 FQGNSA. The ends lost 5 bases at V and 0 bases at J; junction bases unmatched: 10. This CDR3 is CASSHDWTGTSGANVLTF. The CDR3 nucleotides are TGTGCCAGCAGCCACGACTGGACAGGAACCTCTGGGGCCAACGTCCTGACTTTC.

The chain employs TRBV5-5 and TRBJ1-6, with a weak D call TRBD1 (5 bases). In germline, CDR1 is SGHKS, CDR2 YYEKEE (reference sequence). The germline V and J ends were trimmed by 2 bases and 7 bases, with 13 bases remaining between them. The CDR3 spans 15 residues. The CDR3 reads CASSFGQGVNSPLHF. CDR3 in DNA: TGTGCCAGCAGCTTCGGTCAGGGTGTGAATTCACCCCTCCACTTT.

This chain connects TRBV6-5 to TRBJ1-4; 10 nucleotides agree with TRBD1. CDR1 is MNHEY, CDR2 SVGAGI, per germline. CDR3 length equals 14 residues. J lost 6 bases, V lost 5 bases, and 3 bases had no gene match. CDR3 sequence: CASSHGTGDEKLFF. CDR3 DNA sequence: TGTGCCAGCAGTCACGGGACAGGGGATGAAAAACTGTTTTTT.

The rearrangement uses TRBV5-1 and TRBJ2-5; TRBD2 might be the D (6 bases). This CDR3 has 14 amino acids. V lost 5 bases and J lost 3, with 14 bases in between. The germline CDR1 and CDR2 sequences are SGHRS and YFSETQ. In DNA form, the CDR3 reads TGCGCCAGCAGAGTGGGAGTAGCGGAAGAGACCCAGTACTTC. This encodes CASRVGVAEETQYF.

Comments on this clone: A junction end diverges from the germline sequence, so it may reflect a read error. V and J are TRBV7-7 and TRBJ1-2, with D maybe TRBD1 (6 bases). The CDR3 length is 18 residues. CDR1 is SSHAT and CDR2 is FNYEAQ in the germline V gene (reference sequence). CDR3 coding DNA: TGTGCTAGCAGCTTAGTGCCTCGAAACCCCACAGGGTTCGATGGCTACACCTTC. This encodes CASSLVPRNPTGFDGYTF.

V and J are TRBV28 and TRBJ2-2; weak D call: TRBD1 (5 bases). The germline V gene has CDR1 MDHEN and CDR2 SYDVKM. V shed 4 bases and J shed 6 bases, with 15 bases lying between them. The CDR3 spans 15 residues. Here the CDR3 DNA reads TGTGCCAGCAGTTCGGCCCAGGGTTCCCCCGGGGAGCTGTTTTTT. This gives the protein CASSSAQGSPGELFF.

The chain is built from TRBV28 and TRBJ2-1; tentatively, D is TRBD1 (6 bases). Germline loops: CDR1 MDHEN, CDR2 SYDVKM. The ends were cut back, 3 bases at V and 7 bases at J, with 10 bases in the middle. The CDR3 runs 13 residues. CDR3 bases: TGTGCCAGCAGTTTTATAGGGACAAATGAGCAGTTCTTC. As protein: CASSFIGTNEQFF.

The V and J genes are TRBV3-1 (or the pseudogene TRBV3-2) and TRBJ2-3; TRBD1 agrees at 8 bases. The V gene end was trimmed by 1 base and the J gene end by 0 bases; junction bases not matched to a gene: 3. The germline CDR1 and CDR2 sequences are LGHDT and YNNKEL (reference sequence). This CDR3 spans 16 amino acids. The CDR3 DNA reads as TGTGCCAGCAGCCAAGGGACAGGGACTAGCACAGATACGCAGTATTTT. This sequence encodes CASSQGTGTSTDTQYF.

The chain has TRBV28 and TRBJ2-4, with a possible D match to TRBD2 (5 bases). Germline CDR1 MDHEN, CDR2 SYDVKM. The CDR3 is 14 amino acids. V was shortened by 4 bases and J by 6 bases, with 13 bases between the two germline ends. CDR3 bases: TGTGCCAGCAGTTCAACCTTCGGGATAAACATTCAGTACTTC. Protein sequence: CASSSTFGINIQYF.

The rearrangement uses TRBV5-3 and TRBJ1-3; D is unresolved. TRBV5-3 is assigned to the ORF class and has an uncertain function. Trimming removed 4 bases from V and 5 bases from J, with 16 bases in between. The CDR3 is made up of 15 amino acids. CDR3 protein: CARSLPTEERNTIYF. Here the CDR3 DNA reads TGTGCCAGAAGCCTACCGACGGAGGAAAGAAACACCATATATTTT.

This chain uses TRBV2 with TRBJ1-1; tentatively, D is TRBD1 (5 bases). Trimming removed 4 bases at V and 1 base at J, with 7 bases between. This CDR3 contains 13 residues. CDR1 and CDR2 (germline): SNHLY, FYNNEI. The CDR3 protein is CASSADRNTEAFF. CDR3 DNA: TGTGCCAGCAGTGCCGACAGGAACACTGAAGCTTTCTTT.

The chain recombines TRBV7-2 with TRBJ1-2, with 9 bases aligning to TRBD1. In germline, CDR1 is SGHTA, CDR2 FQGNSA. This CDR3 has 15 amino acids. V shed 1 base, J shed 4 bases, and the junction held 4 bases outside the gene matches. The CDR3 protein is CASSLDNRGPYGYTF. CDR3 in DNA: TGTGCCAGCAGCTTAGATAACAGGGGGCCCTATGGCTACACCTTC.

In DNA, the CDR3 is TGCGCCAGCAGCCAAGAGGGACTAGCGGGTACCGGGCAGGAGACCCAGTACTTC. Encoded protein: CASSQEGLAGTGQETQYF. The chain joins TRBV4-1 to TRBJ2-5, with 12 nucleotides matching TRBD2. Germline V CDR1 and CDR2: MGHRA, YSYEKL. The CDR3 spans 18 residues. The V gene end was trimmed by 0 bases and the J gene end by 5 bases; junction bases not matched to a gene: 10.

The chain couples TRBV29-1 to TRBJ2-5, with a weak D call TRBD1 (6 bases). Between the trimmed V and J ends, which lost 4 bases and 3 bases, there was a span of 12 bases. CDR3 length equals 13 residues. Germline CDR1 is SQVTM and CDR2 is ANQGSEA. The DNA of the CDR3 is TGCAGCGTTGCTCGGACAGTTGAAGAGACCCAGTACTTC. This codes for CSVARTVEETQYF. The full variable domain, in which reference TRBV29-1 and TRBJ2-5 provide the parts outside the CDR3, is SAVISQKPSRDICQRGTSLTIQCQVDSQVTMMFWYRQQPGQSLTLIATANQGSEATYESGFVIDKFPISRPNLTFSTLTVSNMSPEDSSIYLCSVARTVEETQYFGPGTRLLVL.